This section outlines one T cell receptor (beta chain) sequence together with its context. Its specificity is unknown. CDR3 length: 15 amino acids. J was trimmed by 5 bases and V by 6 bases; bases with no gene match: 15. CDR1 and CDR2 (germline): DFQATT, SNEGSKA (reference sequence). The sample belongs to a study of T cells after yellow fever vaccination. Whole-study results and caveats: The bulk population could contribute abundant contaminating clonotypes to FACS-sorted repertoires.

5'RACE template switching produced TCR cDNA carrying a universal primer site and UMIs. Each CDR3 protein is one row after TCRdb ran MiXCR on the 5' RACE reads. The sample contains more than 350,000 distinct CDR3 sequences, around 10% of which appear only once. This TCR came from a man aged 18 to 30 who received the YFV17D yellow fever vaccine. This chain uses TRBV20-1 with TRBJ2-7; TRBD2 matches 8 bases. Specimen: PBMCs, collected on the day of the first yellow fever vaccination. CDR3 residues: CSAPNPGLAGDEQYF. Written as DNA, the CDR3 is TGCAGTGCACCTAACCCCGGACTAGCTGGAGACGAGCAGTACTTC.